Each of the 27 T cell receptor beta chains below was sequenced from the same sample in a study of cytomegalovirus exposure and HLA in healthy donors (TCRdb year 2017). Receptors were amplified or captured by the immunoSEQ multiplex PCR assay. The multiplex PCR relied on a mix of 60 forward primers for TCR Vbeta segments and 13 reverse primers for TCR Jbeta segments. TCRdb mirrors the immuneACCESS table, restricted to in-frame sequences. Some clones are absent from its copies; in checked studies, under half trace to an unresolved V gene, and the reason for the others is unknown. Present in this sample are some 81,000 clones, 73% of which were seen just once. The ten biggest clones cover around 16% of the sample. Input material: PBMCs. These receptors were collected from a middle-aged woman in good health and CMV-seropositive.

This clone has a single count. CDR3 loop: CASSVGRGSGTEAFF. The CDR3, as DNA: TGTGCCAGCAGCGTAGGGCGGGGCTCGGGCACTGAAGCTTTCTTT. The chain recombines TRBV9 with TRBJ1-1, with D perhaps matching TRBD1 (5 bases). The CDR3 consists of 15 residues. The ends were cut back, 0 bases at V and 4 bases at J, with 13 bases in the middle. Germline CDR1 reads SGDLS; CDR2 reads YYNGEE.

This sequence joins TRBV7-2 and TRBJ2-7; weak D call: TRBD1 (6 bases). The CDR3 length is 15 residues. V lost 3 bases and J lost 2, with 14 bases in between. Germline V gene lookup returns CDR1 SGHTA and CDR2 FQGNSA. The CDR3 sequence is CASSLGATATYEQYF. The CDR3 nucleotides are TGTGCCAGCAGCTTGGGGGCGACGGCAACCTACGAGCAGTACTTC.

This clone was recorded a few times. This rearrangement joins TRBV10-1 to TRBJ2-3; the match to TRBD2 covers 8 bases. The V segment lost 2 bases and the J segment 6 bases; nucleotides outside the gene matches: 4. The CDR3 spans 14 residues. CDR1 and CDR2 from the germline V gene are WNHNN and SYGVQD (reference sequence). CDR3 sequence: CASSERREADTQYF. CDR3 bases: TGCGCCAGCAGTGAGCGGCGGGAGGCGGATACGCAGTATTTT.

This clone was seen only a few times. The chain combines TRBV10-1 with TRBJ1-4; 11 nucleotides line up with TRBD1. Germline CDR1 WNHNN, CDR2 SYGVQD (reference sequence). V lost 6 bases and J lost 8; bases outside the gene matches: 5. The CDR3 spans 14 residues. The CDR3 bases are TGCGCCAGCAGCCCCGGGACAGGGGGAGAAAAACTGTTTTTT. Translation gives CASSPGTGGEKLFF.

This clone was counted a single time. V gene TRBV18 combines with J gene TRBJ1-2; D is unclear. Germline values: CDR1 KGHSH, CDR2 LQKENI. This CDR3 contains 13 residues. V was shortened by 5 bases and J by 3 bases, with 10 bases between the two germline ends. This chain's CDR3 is CASSEGGDYGYTF. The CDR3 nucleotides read TGTGCCAGCTCAGAAGGCGGGGACTATGGCTACACCTTC.

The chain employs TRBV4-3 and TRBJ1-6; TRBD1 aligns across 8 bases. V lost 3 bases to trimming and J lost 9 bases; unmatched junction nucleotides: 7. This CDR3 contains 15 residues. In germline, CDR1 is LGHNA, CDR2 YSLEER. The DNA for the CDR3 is TGCGCCAGCAGCCAGGGGACAGGAGGTCTTTCACCCCTCCACTTT. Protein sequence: CASSQGTGGLSPLHF.

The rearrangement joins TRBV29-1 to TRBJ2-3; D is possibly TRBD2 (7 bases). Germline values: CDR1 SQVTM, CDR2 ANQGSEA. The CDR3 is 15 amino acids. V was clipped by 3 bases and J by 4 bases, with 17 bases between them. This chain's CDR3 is CSVERAGGRADTQYF. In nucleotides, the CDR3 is TGCAGCGTTGAGAGGGCCGGGGGGCGCGCAGATACGCAGTATTTT.

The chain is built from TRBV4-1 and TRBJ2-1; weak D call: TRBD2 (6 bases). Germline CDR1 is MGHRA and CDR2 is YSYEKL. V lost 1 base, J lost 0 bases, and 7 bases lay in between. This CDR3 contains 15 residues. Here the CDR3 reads CASSQVADSYNEQFF. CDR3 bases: TGCGCCAGCAGCCAAGTAGCGGACTCCTACAATGAGCAGTTCTTC.

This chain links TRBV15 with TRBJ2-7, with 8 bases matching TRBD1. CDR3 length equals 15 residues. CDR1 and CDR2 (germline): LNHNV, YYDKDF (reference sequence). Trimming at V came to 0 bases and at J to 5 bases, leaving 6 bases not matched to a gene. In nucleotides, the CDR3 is TGTGCCACCAGCAGAGAATATGGACAGGGAAACGAGCAGTACTTC. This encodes CATSREYGQGNEQYF.

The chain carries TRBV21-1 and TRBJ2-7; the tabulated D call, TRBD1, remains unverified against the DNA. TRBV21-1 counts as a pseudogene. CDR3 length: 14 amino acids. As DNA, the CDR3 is TGTGCCAGGGGGAGGACAGGGAATTCCTACGAGCAGTACTTC. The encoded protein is CARGRTGNSYEQYF.

The CDR3 nucleotides read TGCAGCGTTGTCCCCAGGAACACCGGGGAGCTGTTTTTT. Translated: CSVVPRNTGELFF. V is TRBV29-1 and J is TRBJ2-2, with D unresolved. The CDR3 totals 13 residues. The V gene lost 4 bases and the J gene lost 1 base, with 7 bases spanning the gap. Germline lookup yields CDR1 SQVTM and CDR2 ANQGSEA.

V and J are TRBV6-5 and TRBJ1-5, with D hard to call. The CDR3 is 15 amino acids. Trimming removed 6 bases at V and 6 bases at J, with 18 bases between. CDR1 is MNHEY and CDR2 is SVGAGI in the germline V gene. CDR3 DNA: TGTGCCAGCAGCCGCGTTTCCGGGGAGAGTCAGCCCCAGCATTTT. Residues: CASSRVSGESQPQHF.

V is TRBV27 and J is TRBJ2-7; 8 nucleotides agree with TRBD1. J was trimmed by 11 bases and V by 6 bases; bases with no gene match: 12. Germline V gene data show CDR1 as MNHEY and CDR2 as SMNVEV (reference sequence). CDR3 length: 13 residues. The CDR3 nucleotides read TGTGCCAGCAGATACCGGGACAGGCGACAGGAGTACTTC. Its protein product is CASRYRDRRQEYF.

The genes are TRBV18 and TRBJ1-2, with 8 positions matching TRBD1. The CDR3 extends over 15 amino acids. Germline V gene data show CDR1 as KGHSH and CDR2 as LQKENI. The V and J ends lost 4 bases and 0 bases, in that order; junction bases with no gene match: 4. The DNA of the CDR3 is TGTGCCAGCTCACTCGGGACAGGACCTAACTATGGCTACACCTTC. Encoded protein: CASSLGTGPNYGYTF.

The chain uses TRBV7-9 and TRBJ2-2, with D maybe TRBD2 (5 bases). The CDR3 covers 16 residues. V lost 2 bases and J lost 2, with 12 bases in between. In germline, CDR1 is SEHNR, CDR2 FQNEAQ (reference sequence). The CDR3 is CASSLRLRTNTGELFF. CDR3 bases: TGTGCCAGCAGCTTACGGCTCCGGACTAACACCGGGGAGCTGTTTTTT.

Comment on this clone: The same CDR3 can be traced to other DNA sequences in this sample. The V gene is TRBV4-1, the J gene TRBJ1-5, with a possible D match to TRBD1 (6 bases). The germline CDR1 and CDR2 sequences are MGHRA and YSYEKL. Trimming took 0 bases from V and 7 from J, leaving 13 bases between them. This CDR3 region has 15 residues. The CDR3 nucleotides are TGCGCCAGCAGCCAAGACGGTACAGGGCGGCAGCCCCAGCATTTT. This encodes CASSQDGTGRQPQHF.

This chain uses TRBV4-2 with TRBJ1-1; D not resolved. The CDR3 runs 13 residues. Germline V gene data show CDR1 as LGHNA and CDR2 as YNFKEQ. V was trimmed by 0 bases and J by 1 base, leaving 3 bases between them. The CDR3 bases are TGTGCCAGCAGCCAAGAGAGGAACACTGAAGCTTTCTTT. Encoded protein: CASSQERNTEAFF.

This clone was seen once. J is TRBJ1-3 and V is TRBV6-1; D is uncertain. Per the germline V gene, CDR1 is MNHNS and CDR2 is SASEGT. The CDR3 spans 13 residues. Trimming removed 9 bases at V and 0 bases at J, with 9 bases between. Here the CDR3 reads CASVQSSGNTIYF. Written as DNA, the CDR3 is TGTGCCAGTGTACAGAGCTCTGGAAACACCATATATTTT.

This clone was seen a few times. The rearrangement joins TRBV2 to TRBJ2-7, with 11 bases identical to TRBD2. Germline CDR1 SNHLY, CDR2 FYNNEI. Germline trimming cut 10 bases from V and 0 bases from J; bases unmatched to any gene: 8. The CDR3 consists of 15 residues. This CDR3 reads CAIAVAGGPSYEQYF. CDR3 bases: TGTGCCATAGCCGTAGCGGGAGGGCCCTCCTACGAGCAGTACTTC.

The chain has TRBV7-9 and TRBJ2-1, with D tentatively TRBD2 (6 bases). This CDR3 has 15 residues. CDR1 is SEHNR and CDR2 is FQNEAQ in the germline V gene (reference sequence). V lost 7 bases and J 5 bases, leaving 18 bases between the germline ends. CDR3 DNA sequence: TGTGCCAGCATCCTTTATGGGTCGGGGGACAATGAGCAGTTCTTC. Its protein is CASILYGSGDNEQFF.

Here the CDR3 DNA reads TGTGCCAGCGCCCTGACGAGGACTGAAGCTTTCTTT. Amino acids: CASALTRTEAFF. This sequence joins TRBV13 and TRBJ1-1; D is unresolved. The CDR3 consists of 12 residues. Trimming removed 8 bases at V and 5 bases at J, with 12 bases between. Germline CDR1 reads PRHDT; CDR2 reads FYEKMQ (reference sequence). Combining the CDR3 with reference TRBV13 and TRBJ1-1 gives the whole variable domain AAGVIQSPRHLIKEKRETATLKCYPIPRHDTVYWYQQGPGQDPQFLISFYEKMQSDKGSIPDRFSAQQFSDYHSELNMSSLELGDSALYFCASALTRTEAFFGQGTRLTVV.

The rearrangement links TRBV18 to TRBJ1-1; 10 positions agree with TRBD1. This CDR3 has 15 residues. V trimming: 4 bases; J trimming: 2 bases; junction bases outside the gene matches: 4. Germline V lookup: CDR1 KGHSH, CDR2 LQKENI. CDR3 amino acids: CASSQGQGINTEAFF. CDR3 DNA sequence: TGTGCCAGCTCACAGGGACAGGGGATAAACACTGAAGCTTTCTTT.

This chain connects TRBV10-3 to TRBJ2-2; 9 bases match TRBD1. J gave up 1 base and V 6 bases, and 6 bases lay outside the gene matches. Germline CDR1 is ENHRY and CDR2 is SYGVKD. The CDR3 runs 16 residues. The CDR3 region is CAISSTGGGNTGELFF. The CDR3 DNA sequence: TGTGCCATCAGCTCTACAGGGGGCGGGAACACCGGGGAGCTGTTTTTT.

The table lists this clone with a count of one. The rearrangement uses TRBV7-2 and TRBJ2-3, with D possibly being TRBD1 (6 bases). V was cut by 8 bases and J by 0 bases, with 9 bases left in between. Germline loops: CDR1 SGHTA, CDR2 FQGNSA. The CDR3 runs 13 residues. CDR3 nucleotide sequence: TGTGCCAGCGGGGGCACTAGCACAGATACGCAGTATTTT. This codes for CASGGTSTDTQYF.

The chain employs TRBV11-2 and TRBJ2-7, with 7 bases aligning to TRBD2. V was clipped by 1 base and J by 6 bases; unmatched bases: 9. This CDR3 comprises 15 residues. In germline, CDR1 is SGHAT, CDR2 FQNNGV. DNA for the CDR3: TGTGCCAGCAGCTTAGGGCCCGCGGGAGTGTTCGAGCAGTACTTC. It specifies CASSLGPAGVFEQYF.

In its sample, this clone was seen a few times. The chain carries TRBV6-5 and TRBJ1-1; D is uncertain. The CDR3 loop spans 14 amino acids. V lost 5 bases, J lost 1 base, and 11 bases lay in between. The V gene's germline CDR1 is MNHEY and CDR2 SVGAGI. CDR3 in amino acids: CASSPTAGNTEAFF. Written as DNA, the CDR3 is TGTGCCAGCAGTCCCACAGCCGGGAACACTGAAGCTTTCTTT.

The CDR3, as DNA: TGTGCCAGCAGCCCCGGTGGGCACAGGGAAGCTTTCTTT. Protein product: CASSPGGHREAFF. This sequence joins TRBV11-3 and TRBJ1-1; D may be TRBD1 (5 bases). V shed 5 bases and J shed 8 bases, with 15 bases lying between them. Germline-derived CDR1 and CDR2 are SGHNT and YENEEA. This CDR3 contains 13 residues.